The rows below give T cell receptor beta chains drawn from one sample of a study of blood T cell repertoires in COVID-19. Using immunoSEQ multiplex PCR, the repertoire was profiled, and TCRdb retains in-frame clones only, with some absent. This repertoire shows roughly 120,000 clones, around 88% found once; its top ten account for 0.88%. The sequenced sample was peripheral blood. Every receptor here comes from a woman between 50 and 59 years old with active or convalescent COVID-19. Both conserved end residues are part of each CDR3. The D gene is left open where the match is weak. Size values are once, few and many counts, or a class for expanded clones, and some rows have none.

v_call	j_call	d_call	clone_size	cdr3_nt	cdr3_aa
TRBV9	TRBJ2-1	TRBD2	-	TGTGCCAGCAGCGTACTCGGGACTAGGGACAATGAGCAGTTCTTC	CASSVLGTRDNEQFF
TRBV5-4	TRBJ1-3	-	-	TGTGCCAGCAGCCCAACCCACAGGGACCGAAACACCATATATTTT	CASSPTHRDRNTIYF
TRBV3-1/TRBV3-2	TRBJ2-3	TRBD2	-	TGTGCCAGCAGCTCTTACGGGACTAGCGGAGACACAGATACGCAGTATTTT	CASSSYGTSGDTDTQYF
TRBV15	TRBJ2-2	-	-	TGTGCCACCAGCAGAGACAGGGGAGGGACCGGGGAGCTGTTTTTT	CATSRDRGGTGELFF
TRBV7-9	TRBJ2-1	TRBD2	few	TGTGCCAGCAGCTTAGGGGGACTAGCGGGAGAATTATTCTTC	CASSLGGLAGELFF
TRBV5-1	TRBJ2-6	TRBD2	few	TGCGCCAGCAGGGCTAGCGGGAGTCGGTCTGGGGCCAACGTCCTGACTTTC	CASRASGSRSGANVLTF
TRBV19	TRBJ1-1	TRBD1	once	TGTGCCAGTCGCGCAAGACAGGGGGCTGGAGAAGCTTTCTTT	CASRARQGAGEAFF
TRBV29-1	TRBJ2-7	-	-	TGCAGCGTTGAAGATGACGGGGTGTGGAGCGAGCAGTACTTC	CSVEDDGVWSEQYF
TRBV7-2	TRBJ2-7	-	-	TGTGCCAGCAGCTTATGGTTAGGGGCCTACGAGCAGTACTTC	CASSLWLGAYEQYF
TRBV9	TRBJ2-1	TRBD1	-	TGTGCCAGCAGCGGGCCTGGGGACAGGATCTACAATGAGCAGTTCTTC	CASSGPGDRIYNEQFF
TRBV18	TRBJ1-4	TRBD1	-	TGTGCCAGCTCACCCTCAAGGACAGGGAATGAAAAACTGTTTTTT	CASSPSRTGNEKLFF